Listed below are T cell receptor beta chains from one sample, sequenced in a study of T cell clonotyping in hematopoietic cell transplantation. Assay: immunoSEQ multiplex PCR; the TCRdb copy retains only in-frame clones and omits some. The sample lists more than 10,000 clones, around 90% occurring once. The sequenced sample consisted of peripheral blood mononuclear cells. Receptor source: a man in his thirties or forties in good health. Some clones in this sample may be carry-over from other donors' samples. The CDR3 runs from the conserved cysteine through the conserved F or W. The order of the fields is J gene, D gene, clone size, V gene, CDR3 protein, CDR3 DNA. D genes are given only for firm matches. Only part of the rows carry a size: once, few, many, or a class if the clone is expanded.

>TRBJ1-6|NA|NA|TRBV5-4
CASSPVPPGSYNSPLHF
TGTGCCAGCAGCCCCGTCCCGCCGGGCTCCTATAATTCACCCCTCCACTTT
>TRBJ2-7|TRBD1|NA|TRBV30
CAWRTGVTYEQYF
TGTGCCTGGAGAACAGGGGTCACCTACGAGCAGTACTTC
>TRBJ2-7|NA|NA|TRBV2
CASSEMAGKSYEQYF
TGTGCCAGCAGTGAGATGGCAGGGAAGTCCTACGAGCAGTACTTC
>TRBJ2-3|NA|few|TRBV6-4
CASSQGRDSTDTQYF
TGTGCCAGCAGTCAAGGAAGGGATAGCACAGATACGCAGTATTTT
>TRBJ2-7|TRBD2|NA|TRBV7-6
CASSRLAGLNYEQYF
TGTGCCAGCAGCCGACTAGCGGGGCTAAACTACGAGCAGTACTTC
>TRBJ1-1|NA|NA|TRBV9
CASSPTGNTEAFF
TGTGCCAGCAGCCCGACGGGAAACACTGAAGCTTTCTTT
>TRBJ1-1|NA|NA|TRBV30
CARARRGDTEAFF
TGTGCCCGTGCAAGGAGGGGGGACACTGAAGCTTTCTTT
>TRBJ2-7|NA|NA|TRBV6-1
CASSEVYSSYEQYF
TGTGCCAGCAGTGAAGTGTACAGCTCCTACGAGCAGTACTTC
>TRBJ2-5|TRBD1|NA|TRBV12-5
CASGLGQGYQETQYF
TGTGCTAGTGGTTTGGGACAGGGGTACCAAGAGACCCAGTACTTC
>TRBJ1-2|TRBD1|NA|TRBV6-5
CASSYHGTGDQDGYTF
TGTGCCAGCAGTTACCACGGGACAGGTGACCAGGATGGCTACACCTTC
>TRBJ1-2|NA|once|TRBV6-5
CASSYGRAGYGYTF
TGTGCCAGCAGTTACGGCAGGGCGGGCTATGGCTACACCTTC
>TRBJ1-1|NA|few|TRBV30
CAWSLSPNTEAFF
TGTGCCTGGTCCCTTAGCCCAAACACTGAAGCTTTCTTT
>TRBJ1-2|TRBD1|NA|TRBV5-6
CASSLSGTGNYGYTF
TGTGCCAGCAGTTTATCCGGGACAGGAAACTATGGCTACACCTTC
>TRBJ2-7|NA|NA|TRBV19
CASSIGTYSSYEQYF
TGTGCCAGTAGTATAGGGACATACAGCTCCTACGAGCAGTACTTC
>TRBJ1-2|NA|NA|TRBV25-1
CASSETSSNYGYTF
TGTGCCAGCAGTGAGACAAGCTCTAACTATGGCTACACCTTC
>TRBJ2-7|TRBD2|NA|TRBV27
CASSLFPSSGGMYEQYF
TGTGCCAGCAGTTTATTCCCCTCCAGCGGGGGAATGTACGAGCAGTACTTC
>TRBJ2-7|TRBD1|NA|TRBV10-3
CAIRVDRGELYEQYF
TGTGCCATCAGAGTGGACAGGGGGGAACTCTACGAGCAGTACTTC
>TRBJ1-2|TRBD1|NA|TRBV4-1
CASSQEATGGSGYTF
TGCGCCAGCAGCCAAGAAGCGACAGGGGGCTCTGGCTACACCTTC
>TRBJ2-1|NA|NA|TRBV7-5
CARSSDRTSGSYNEQFF
TGTGCCAGAAGCTCCGACCGGACTAGCGGCTCCTACAATGAGCAGTTCTTC
>TRBJ1-4|TRBD1|few|TRBV6-5
CASRPNIRDSEKLFF
TGTGCCAGCAGACCCAACATCCGGGACAGCGAAAAACTGTTTTTT
>TRBJ1-5|NA|NA|TRBV30
CAWSVRRGRWVSSNQPQHF
TGTGCCTGGAGTGTACGTAGGGGACGGTGGGTGTCTAGCAATCAGCCCCAGCATTTT
>TRBJ1-5|NA|NA|TRBV5-4
CASSSQGPNQPQHF
TGTGCCAGCAGCTCTCAGGGGCCCAATCAGCCCCAGCATTTT
>TRBJ1-4|TRBD1|NA|TRBV2
CATLEGQGDEKLFF
TGTGCCACTTTAGAGGGACAGGGAGATGAAAAACTGTTTTTT
>TRBJ2-3|NA|NA|TRBV9
CASSVTGSTDTQYF
TGTGCCAGCAGCGTTACAGGGAGCACAGATACGCAGTATTTT
>TRBJ2-5|NA|NA|TRBV2
CASTLGRDATQYF
TGTGCCAGCACCCTCGGCAGGGACGCGACCCAGTACTTC
>TRBJ1-1|NA|few|TRBV7-9
CASSSLWGMNTEAFF
TGTGCCAGCAGCTCACTCTGGGGGATGAACACTGAAGCTTTCTTT
>TRBJ2-7|TRBD1|NA|TRBV5-1
CASKGTGGTYEQYF
TGCGCCAGCAAAGGGACAGGGGGGACCTACGAGCAGTACTTC
>TRBJ1-2|NA|NA|TRBV4-1
CASSQVPTRNYGYTF
TGCGCCAGCAGCCAAGTTCCGACCCGAAACTATGGCTACACCTTC
>TRBJ1-5|NA|NA|TRBV2
CATSRDTNQPQHF
TGTGCCACCTCCCGGGACACCAATCAGCCCCAGCATTTT
>TRBJ2-7|NA|once|TRBV5-1
CASSIRQNYEQYF
TGCGCCAGCAGCATTCGACAGAACTACGAGCAGTACTTC
>TRBJ1-2|NA|NA|TRBV27
CASSARPSPYGYTF
TGTGCCAGCAGTGCACGACCGTCTCCCTATGGCTACACCTTC
>TRBJ1-2|NA|NA|TRBV7-3
CASSPQGNYGYTF
TGTGCCAGCAGCCCCCAGGGTAACTATGGCTACACCTTC
>TRBJ2-5|NA|NA|TRBV19
CASSIGGRGGETQYF
TGTGCCAGTAGTATAGGAGGCAGGGGGGGAGAGACCCAGTACTTC
>TRBJ1-5|NA|few|TRBV7-8
CASSLGAGALAPQHF
TGTGCCAGCAGCTTAGGGGCAGGAGCCTTAGCGCCCCAGCATTTT
>TRBJ1-5|TRBD1|NA|TRBV6-5
CASSYSQGAAQPQHF
TGTGCCAGCAGTTACAGTCAGGGGGCGGCTCAGCCCCAGCATTTT
>TRBJ1-2|NA|NA|TRBV5-1
CASSPRTAVGNYGYTF
TGCGCCAGCAGCCCTAGGACAGCGGTGGGTAACTATGGCTACACCTTC
>TRBJ2-3|TRBD2|NA|TRBV7-8
CASSPRTSGGDTQYF
TGTGCCAGCAGCCCCCGGACTAGCGGGGGAGATACGCAGTATTTT
>TRBJ2-3|NA|NA|TRBV5-1
CASSLEDGTDTQYF
TGCGCCAGCAGCCTGGAGGACGGAACAGATACGCAGTATTTT
>TRBJ1-2|NA|NA|TRBV30
CAWSLVRNGYTF
TGTGCCTGGAGTTTGGTAAGAAACGGCTACACCTTC
>TRBJ2-7|NA|NA|TRBV4-2
CASSLGGTQEQYF
TGTGCCAGCAGCCTGGGGGGAACGCAGGAGCAGTACTTC
>TRBJ2-7|NA|NA|TRBV6-5
CASSYGGDNYEQYF
TGTGCCAGCAGTTACGGGGGGGACAACTACGAGCAGTACTTC
>TRBJ1-1|NA|NA|TRBV30
CAWIDNGNTEAFF
TGTGCCTGGATTGACAACGGGAACACTGAAGCTTTCTTT
>TRBJ2-7|NA|once|TRBV5-5
CASSLSGRGRYEQYF
TGTGCCAGCAGCTTGAGTGGCAGGGGACGGTACGAGCAGTACTTC
>TRBJ1-5|NA|NA|TRBV2
CASRKRNTEGNQPQHF
TGTGCCAGCAGGAAGAGGAACACTGAGGGCAATCAGCCCCAGCATTTT
>TRBJ2-7|TRBD2|NA|TRBV9
CASSASGAGGQYF
TGTGCCAGCAGCGCCAGCGGGGCTGGGGGGCAGTACTTC
>TRBJ1-2|TRBD1|NA|TRBV7-2
CASSLEGATGYTF
TGTGCCAGCAGCTTAGAGGGGGCTACTGGCTACACCTTC
>TRBJ2-2|TRBD1|NA|TRBV27
CAVRQGASNTGELFF
TGTGCCGTCCGACAGGGGGCATCGAACACCGGGGAGCTGTTTTTT